This TCR beta chain was documented in a study of cytomegalovirus exposure and HLA in healthy donors. About the study: Unique TCR beta sequences numbering approximately 120 million came from around 180 million T cells in an earlier analysis. Whole-study results and caveats: The study recorded 150 to 200 TCR beta chains that were cytomegalovirus-associated. Excluded were some V segments that proved indistinguishable, including TRBV6-2 and TRBV6-3.

The PCR contained 60 Vbeta and 13 Jbeta primers. Method: immunoSEQ multiplex PCR; TCRdb's copy keeps in-frame clones and lacks some. This table has more than 200,000 clones, about 83% appearing once. V trimming: 4 bases; J trimming: 4 bases; junction bases outside the gene matches: 11. Germline CDR1 and CDR2: LNHDA and SQIVND (reference sequence). CDR3 length equals 17 residues. A word on this clone: Its target is unknown.

What was sequenced was PBMCs. The receptor was isolated from a human donor in good health. The V call is TRBV19, the J call TRBJ1-5; TRBD1 aligns across 9 bases. The CDR3 spells CASSTALGDRVNQPQHF. In nucleotides, the CDR3 is TGTGCCAGTAGTACCGCCTTAGGGGACAGGGTAAATCAGCCCCAGCATTTT.